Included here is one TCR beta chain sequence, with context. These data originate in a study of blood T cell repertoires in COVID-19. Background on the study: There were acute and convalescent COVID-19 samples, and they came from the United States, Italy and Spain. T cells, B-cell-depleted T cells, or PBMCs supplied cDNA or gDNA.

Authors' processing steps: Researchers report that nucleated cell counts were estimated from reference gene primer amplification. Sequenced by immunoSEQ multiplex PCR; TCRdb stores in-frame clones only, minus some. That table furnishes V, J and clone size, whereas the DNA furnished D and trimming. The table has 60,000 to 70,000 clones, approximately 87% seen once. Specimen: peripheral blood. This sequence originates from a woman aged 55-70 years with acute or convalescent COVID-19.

In DNA form, the CDR3 reads TGTGCCAGCAGTGAGACCCCACAGGCCTATGGCTACACCTTC. As protein: CASSETPQAYGYTF. The chain carries TRBV6-1 and TRBJ1-2; maybe TRBD1 (5 bases). Between the trimmed V and J ends, which lost 3 bases and 4 bases, there was a span of 12 bases. Germline V gene lookup returns CDR1 MNHNS and CDR2 SASEGT. The CDR3 totals 14 residues.